The entry below describes one TCR beta chain. Its target is unknown. This entry belongs to a study of CXCR3-negative and CXCR3-positive naive CD8 T cells. Overall study findings and caveats: CXCR3-negative and CXCR3-positive naive cells shared comparable TRBV-TRBJ usage, but memory cells did not.

CDR3 length: 16 residues. Germline V gene sequence: CDR1 MDHEN, CDR2 SYDVKM. cDNA libraries for TRB were generated by 5' RACE incorporating UMI labels. TCRdb reprocessed the 5' RACE reads and reports one entry per CDR3 protein, with no DNA. The sample includes over 35,000 distinct CDR3 sequences. This receptor was identified in a human donor in good health. Some clones in this sample may be carry-over from other donors' samples. The specimen was memory CD8+ T cells from blood. The J gene is TRBJ2-7, the V gene TRBV28; TCRdb's assignment of TRBD1 cannot be checked, as there is no DNA. The CDR3 protein is CASSLAPGTASYEQYF.